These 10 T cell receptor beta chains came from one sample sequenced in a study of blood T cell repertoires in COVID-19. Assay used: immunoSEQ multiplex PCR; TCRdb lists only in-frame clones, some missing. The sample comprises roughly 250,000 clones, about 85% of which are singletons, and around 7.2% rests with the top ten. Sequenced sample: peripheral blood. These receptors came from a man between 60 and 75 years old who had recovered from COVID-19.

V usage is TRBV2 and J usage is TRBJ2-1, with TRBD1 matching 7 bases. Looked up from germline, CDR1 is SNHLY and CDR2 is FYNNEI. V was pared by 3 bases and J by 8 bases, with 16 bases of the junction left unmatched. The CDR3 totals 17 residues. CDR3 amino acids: CASSEGYRGQVFDEQFF. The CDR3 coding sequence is TGTGCCAGCAGTGAGGGGTACAGGGGCCAGGTCTTCGATGAGCAGTTCTTC.

CDR3 DNA sequence: TGTGCCAGCAGTGATCTCGGCAGGCGGGGAAATTCACCCCTCCACTTT. It translates to CASSDLGRRGNSPLHF. V gene TRBV6-1 combines with J gene TRBJ1-6; D unclear. The germline CDR1 and CDR2 sequences are MNHNS and SASEGT. This CDR3 is 16 amino acids long. The V and J ends lost 3 bases and 7 bases respectively, with 16 bases between them.

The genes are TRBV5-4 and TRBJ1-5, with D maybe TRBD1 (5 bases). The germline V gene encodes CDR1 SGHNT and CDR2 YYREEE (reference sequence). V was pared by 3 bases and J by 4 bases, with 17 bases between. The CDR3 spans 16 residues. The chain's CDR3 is CASSSAPGLGNQPQHF. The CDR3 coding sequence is TGTGCCAGCAGCTCAGCTCCAGGGTTGGGAAATCAGCCCCAGCATTTT. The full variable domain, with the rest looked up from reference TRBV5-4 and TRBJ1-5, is ETGVTQSPTHLIKTRGQQVTLRCSSQSGHNTVSWYQQALGQGPQFIFQYYREEENGRGNFPPRFSGLQFPNYSSELNVNALELDDSALYLCASSSAPGLGNQPQHFGDGTRLSIL.

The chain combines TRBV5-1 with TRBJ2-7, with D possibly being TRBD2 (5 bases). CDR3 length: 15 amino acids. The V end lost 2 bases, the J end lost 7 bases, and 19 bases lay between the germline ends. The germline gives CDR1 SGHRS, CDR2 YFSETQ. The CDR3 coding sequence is TGCGCCAGCAGCTTAGATGGTGGAGGCTTACAGGAGCAGTACTTC. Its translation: CASSLDGGGLQEQYF.

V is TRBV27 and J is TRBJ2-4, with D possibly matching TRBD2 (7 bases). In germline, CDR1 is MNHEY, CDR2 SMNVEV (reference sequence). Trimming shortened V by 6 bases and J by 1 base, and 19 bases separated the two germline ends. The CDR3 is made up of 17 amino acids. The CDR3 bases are TGTGCCAGCAGCCCCAGAGGGGGGGTTCGGGCCAAAAACATTCAGTACTTC. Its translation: CASSPRGGVRAKNIQYF.

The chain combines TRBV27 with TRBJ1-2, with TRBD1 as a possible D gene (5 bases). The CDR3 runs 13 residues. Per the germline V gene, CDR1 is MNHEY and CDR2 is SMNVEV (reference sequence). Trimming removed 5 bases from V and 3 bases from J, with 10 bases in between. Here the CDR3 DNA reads TGTGCCAGCAGTCCTCGGGGGGACTATGGCTACACCTTC. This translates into CASSPRGDYGYTF.

This CDR3 reads CASAYDRGGTEAFF. As DNA, the CDR3 is TGTGCTAGTGCCTACGACAGGGGAGGCACTGAAGCTTTCTTT. The chain employs TRBV12-5 and TRBJ1-1; 8 bases map to TRBD1. CDR1 and CDR2 (germline): LGHNT, FRNRAP. The CDR3 loop spans 14 amino acids. V was pared by 7 bases and J by 4 bases, with 8 bases of the junction left unmatched.

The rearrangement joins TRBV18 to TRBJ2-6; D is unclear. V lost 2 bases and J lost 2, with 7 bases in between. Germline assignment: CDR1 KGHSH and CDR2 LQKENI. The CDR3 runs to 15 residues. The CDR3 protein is CASSPISPGANVLTF. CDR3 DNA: TGTGCCAGCTCACCAATATCCCCTGGGGCCAACGTCCTGACTTTC. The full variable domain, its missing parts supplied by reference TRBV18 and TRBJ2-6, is NAGVMQNPRHLVRRRGQEARLRCSPMKGHSHVYWYRQLPEEGLKFMVYLQKENIIDESGMPKERFSAEFPKEGPSILRIQQVVRGDSAAYFCASSPISPGANVLTFGAGSRLTVL.

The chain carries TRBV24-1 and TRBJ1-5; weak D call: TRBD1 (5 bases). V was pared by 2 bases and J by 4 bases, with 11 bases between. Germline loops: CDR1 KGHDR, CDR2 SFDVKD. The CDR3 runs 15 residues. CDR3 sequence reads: CATSDSGVPNQPQHF. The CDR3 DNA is TGTGCCACCAGTGATTCGGGGGTCCCGAATCAGCCCCAGCATTTT.

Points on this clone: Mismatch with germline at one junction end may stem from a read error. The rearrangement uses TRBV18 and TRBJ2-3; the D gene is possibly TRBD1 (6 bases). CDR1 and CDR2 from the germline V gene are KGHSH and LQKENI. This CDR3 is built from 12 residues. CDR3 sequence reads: CASSDSRDTQYF. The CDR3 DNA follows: TGTGCCAGCTCGGACAGCAGAGATACGCAGTATTTT.